This TCR beta chain was sequenced in a study of OX40 agonist ivuxolimab in advanced cancers. Produced via immunoSEQ multiplex PCR; TCRdb's table is partial and in-frame only. There are 70,000 to 85,000 clones in the sample; 90% to 95% occur only once, and more than 4% lies in the top ten. General study points: At 0.1 to 3.0 mg/kg, CD4+ and CD8+ blood T cells expanded clonally by week 6.

As to this clone: Its specificity is not known.

The CDR3 consists of 13 residues. V was shortened by 5 bases and J by 10 bases, with 15 bases between the two germline ends. In germline, CDR1 is SGHTA, CDR2 FQGNSA. Blood samples were obtained at baseline, cycle 4 day 1, and cycle 7 day 1. The source was CD4+ or CD8+ T cells sorted from blood, collected in a trial of the OX40 agonist ivuxolimab. The chain has TRBV7-2 and TRBJ2-1; no reliable D call. This receptor was obtained from an adult with an advanced solid tumor such as melanoma, head and neck, liver or kidney cancer. The CDR3 spells CASSPSRALEQFF. The DNA of the CDR3 is TGTGCCAGCAGCCCAAGTCGGGCGTTGGAGCAGTTCTTC.